The clone carrying this TCR beta chain was counted a few times. This entry belongs to a study of patients and donors after allogeneic stem cell transplantation. With 2 bases removed from V and 1 base from J, the gap between germline ends came to 5 bases. The CDR3 sequence is 13 residues long. The V gene's germline CDR1 is SGHAT and CDR2 FQNNGV. A single record per CDR3 protein comes from TCRdb applying MiXCR to the RT-PCR reads. The data contain tens of thousands of distinct CDR3 sequences, roughly 52% of them seen just once; the ten biggest clones take up around 60%. The chain is built from TRBV11-2 and TRBJ1-1; D unclear. The TCR originated in a human donor who was either an allogeneic HSCT recipient or a stem cell or donor lymphocyte infusion donor (not recorded which). It is not recorded whose cells these are; they may come from a transplant donor. The material sequenced was blood, either unsorted or a sorted T cell fraction (not recorded which). CDR3 nucleotides: TGTGCCAGCAGCTTAAGGGAGAACACTGAAGCTTTCTTT. Protein product: CASSLRENTEAFF. The whole variable domain, remainder taken from reference TRBV11-2 and TRBJ1-1, is EAGVAQSPRYKIIEKRQSVAFWCNPISGHATLYWYQQILGQGPKLLIQFQNNGVVDDSQLPKDRFSAERLKGVDSTLKIQPAKLEDSAVYLCASSLRENTEAFFGQGTRLTVV.